This T cell receptor (beta chain) is drawn from a study of cytomegalovirus exposure and HLA in healthy donors. Overall study: Among the approximately 410 genotyped donors, around 81% were placed in the Caucasian-associated ancestry cluster.

Whole-study findings and limits: For most TCR sequences rarity was the rule, although some public TCRs occurred in many donors.

Notes on this clone: The target antigen is unknown.

Trimming pared 1 base from V and 3 bases from J, leaving 8 bases between. This CDR3 region has 13 residues. Germline V gene data show CDR1 as SGHDT and CDR2 as YYEEEE. All donors participated as healthy donors of bone marrow. Amplification used 60 Vbeta primers and 13 Jbeta primers. Here immunoSEQ multiplex PCR was the method, and the copy in TCRdb shows in-frame clones only, minus some. The table lists some 51,000 clones. V is TRBV5-6 and J is TRBJ2-7, with D possibly matching TRBD1 (6 bases). The sequencing input was PBMCs. The origin of this receptor is a man aged 35-49 years in good health and CMV-seropositive. The CDR3 DNA sequence: TGTGCCAGCAGCTTGCAACAGGGCTACGAGCAGTACTTC. Translating it yields CASSLQQGYEQYF.